This is a list of T cell receptor beta chains from one sample in a study of T cell responses to AZD1222 COVID-19 vaccine. Clones were sequenced by immunoSEQ multiplex PCR, and TCRdb holds only the in-frame ones, with some missing. The sample carries roughly 97,000 clones, roughly 91% recorded once. The material was peripheral blood, obtained on day 0 of AZD1222 vaccination. The source is an adult in good health. Each CDR3 is given with its conserved first and last residue. The D gene is left open where the match is weak. The size entry is marked missing in some rows and otherwise reads once, few, many or a size class.

J | V | D | size | length | CDR3 | DNA
TRBJ1-5 | TRBV11-2 | - | - | 13 | CASSRGPNQPQHF | TGTGCCAGCAGCCGGGGGCCGAATCAGCCCCAGCATTTT
TRBJ1-2 | TRBV10-3 | - | once | 13 | CAISEKVYYGYTF | TGTGCCATCAGTGAGAAGGTTTACTATGGCTACACCTTC
TRBJ2-2 | TRBV2 | - | - | 15 | CASSAQGGGTGELFF | TGTGCCAGCAGTGCGCAGGGTGGTGGCACCGGGGAGCTGTTTTTT
TRBJ2-5 | TRBV12-3/TRBV12-4 | - | - | 13 | CASSSRRQETQYF | TGTGCCAGCAGCTCCCGGAGGCAAGAGACCCAGTACTTC
TRBJ1-6 | TRBV19 | - | - | 15 | CASSGVESYNSPLHF | TGTGCCAGTTCAGGGGTGGAGTCCTATAATTCACCCCTCCACTTT
TRBJ2-5 | TRBV5-1 | TRBD2 | - | 18 | CASSLGGVAGGLEETQYF | TGCGCCAGCAGCTTGGGGGGCGTAGCGGGAGGGCTCGAGGAGACCCAGTACTTC
TRBJ1-1 | TRBV30 | - | - | 12 | CAWSWGTTEAFF | TGTGCCTGGAGTTGGGGGACCACTGAAGCTTTCTTT
TRBJ2-5 | TRBV7-9 | TRBD1 | - | 16 | CASSLGGQGARETQYF | TGTGCCAGCAGCTTAGGAGGGCAGGGGGCGCGGGAGACCCAGTACTTC
TRBJ2-7 | TRBV19 | - | - | 15 | CASSIGPGNPYEQYF | TGTGCCAGTAGTATAGGGCCAGGTAACCCCTACGAGCAGTACTTC
TRBJ2-2 | TRBV7-2 | TRBD2 | - | 16 | CASSRFSGTNTGELFF | TGTGCCAGCAGCCGGTTTAGCGGGACTAACACCGGGGAGCTGTTTTTT
TRBJ1-1 | TRBV7-3 | - | - | 14 | CASSLGPTNTEAFF | TGTGCCAGCAGCTTAGGACCGACGAACACTGAAGCTTTCTTT
TRBJ2-1 | TRBV7-9 | - | - | 15 | CASTQRGTENNEQFF | TGTGCCAGCACCCAAAGGGGGACGGAGAACAATGAGCAGTTCTTC
TRBJ2-1 | TRBV28 | - | - | 17 | CASSPRVEWYYYNEQFF | TGTGCCAGCAGTCCCCGAGTTGAGTGGTACTACTACAATGAGCAGTTCTTC
TRBJ1-2 | TRBV2 | - | once | 12 | CASSEDSYGYTF | TGTGCCAGCAGTGAAGACAGTTATGGCTACACCTTC
TRBJ1-2 | TRBV5-1 | TRBD1 | - | 14 | CASRRTGVDYGYTF | TGCGCCAGCAGGCGGACAGGGGTCGACTATGGCTACACCTTC
TRBJ1-1 | TRBV19 | - | once | 14 | CASSKDSNPPLAFF | TGTGCCAGTAGTAAAGACAGCAACCCGCCTTTAGCTTTCTTT
TRBJ1-6 | TRBV24-1 | TRBD1 | - | 14 | CATRGQGVNSPLHF | TGTGCCACCAGGGGACAGGGCGTTAATTCACCCCTCCACTTT
TRBJ2-2 | TRBV3-1/TRBV3-2 | - | - | 11 | CASGWTGELFF | TGTGCCAGTGGTTGGACCGGGGAGCTGTTTTTT
TRBJ2-3 | TRBV28 | TRBD2 | - | 17 | CASSLPGLAGSTDTQYF | TGTGCCAGCAGTTTACCTGGACTAGCGGGGAGCACAGATACGCAGTATTTT
TRBJ1-1 | TRBV3-1/TRBV3-2 | - | - | 12 | CASSQVGTEAFF | TGTGCCAGCAGCCAAGTAGGCACTGAAGCTTTCTTT
TRBJ2-3 | TRBV24-1 | - | - | 15 | CATSDFAGTTDTQYF | TGTGCCACCAGTGATTTCGCCGGAACCACAGATACGCAGTATTTT
TRBJ1-4 | TRBV2 | TRBD1 | - | 13 | CAVQGAANEKLFF | TGTGCCGTACAGGGGGCAGCTAATGAAAAACTGTTTTTT
TRBJ2-3 | TRBV7-2 | TRBD2 | - | 14 | CASSLGEGTDTQYF | TGTGCCAGCAGCTTGGGGGAGGGAACAGATACGCAGTATTTT
TRBJ1-5 | TRBV6-6 | - | - | 13 | CASRGQFNQPQHF | TGTGCCAGCAGAGGACAGTTTAATCAGCCCCAGCATTTT
TRBJ2-7 | TRBV2 | - | few | 9 | CASGVEQYF | TGTGCCAGTGGGGTCGAGCAGTACTTC
TRBJ2-7 | TRBV3-1/TRBV3-2 | - | - | 14 | CASSQDPRTYEQYF | TGTGCCAGCAGCCAAGATCCCAGGACCTACGAGCAGTACTTC
TRBJ1-1 | TRBV6-5 | - | - | 15 | CASLARRGGDTEAFF | TGTGCCAGCTTGGCCCGGAGGGGGGGGGACACTGAAGCTTTCTTT
TRBJ2-3 | TRBV7-2 | TRBD1 | - | 14 | CASLRDRGGDTQYF | TGTGCCAGCCTCCGGGACAGGGGTGGGGATACGCAGTATTTT
TRBJ1-1 | TRBV24-1 | - | - | 15 | CATSDSRRGNTEAFF | TGTGCCACCAGTGATTCCCGCAGGGGGAACACTGAAGCTTTCTTT
TRBJ1-3 | TRBV19 | TRBD1 | - | 15 | CASSTYTGAGNTIYF | TGTGCCAGTAGTACTTACACAGGGGCTGGAAACACCATATATTTT
TRBJ1-1 | TRBV7-2 | - | - | 14 | CASSLERGESEAFF | TGTGCCAGCAGCTTAGAACGGGGGGAGTCTGAAGCTTTCTTT
TRBJ1-2 | TRBV28 | - | - | 15 | CASSLPGRGTYGYTF | TGTGCCAGCAGTTTACCAGGCAGGGGAACCTATGGCTACACCTTC
TRBJ2-1 | TRBV7-2 | TRBD2 | few | 13 | CAQDGGGAGEQFF | TGTGCCCAGGATGGCGGGGGGGCGGGTGAGCAGTTCTTC
TRBJ1-6 | TRBV9 | TRBD1 | - | 15 | CASSQGQGGNSPLHF | TGTGCCAGCAGCCAGGGACAGGGTGGGAATTCACCCCTCCACTTT
TRBJ1-5 | TRBV3-1/TRBV3-2 | - | - | 14 | CASSQGGSNQPQHF | TGTGCCAGCAGCCAAGGAGGGAGCAATCAGCCCCAGCATTTT
TRBJ2-7 | TRBV3-1/TRBV3-2 | TRBD2 | - | 14 | CASSYLAGVGEQYF | TGTGCCAGCAGCTACTTAGCGGGAGTAGGTGAGCAGTACTTC
TRBJ1-2 | TRBV24-1 | TRBD1 | - | 16 | CATSDMGQGAFYGYTF | TGTGCCACCAGTGATATGGGACAGGGGGCCTTTTATGGCTACACCTTC
TRBJ2-7 | TRBV7-2 | - | few | 13 | CASSLEGGGQQYF | TGTGCCAGCAGCTTAGAGGGCGGAGGTCAGCAGTACTTC
TRBJ1-2 | TRBV2 | - | - | 12 | CASTWTAYGYTF | TGTGCCAGTACATGGACAGCGTATGGCTACACCTTC
TRBJ2-7 | TRBV15 | TRBD1 | - | 13 | CATSGGQGLVQYF | TGTGCCACCAGCGGGGGACAGGGTTTGGTGCAGTACTTC
TRBJ1-3 | TRBV11-3 | TRBD1 | once | 13 | CASSRGPGNTIYF | TGTGCCAGCAGTAGGGGGCCTGGAAACACCATATATTTT
TRBJ2-7 | TRBV5-1 | TRBD2 | - | 14 | CASSSGWRGGEQYF | TGCGCCAGCAGCTCGGGGTGGAGGGGAGGGGAGCAGTACTTC
TRBJ1-1 | TRBV2 | TRBD1 | - | 14 | CARQGAWVNTEAFF | TGTGCCAGACAGGGGGCGTGGGTGAATACTGAAGCTTTCTTT
TRBJ1-2 | TRBV27 | TRBD1 | - | 14 | CASSFRQGARGYTF | TGTGCCAGCAGTTTTCGTCAGGGGGCGCGGGGCTACACCTTC
TRBJ2-5 | TRBV2 | - | - | 14 | CASSLALYQETQYF | TGTGCCAGCAGCTTGGCGCTGTACCAAGAGACCCAGTACTTC
TRBJ1-2 | TRBV3-1/TRBV3-2 | - | - | 13 | CASSQEMGDGYTF | TGTGCCAGCAGCCAAGAGATGGGGGACGGCTACACCTTC